This T cell receptor beta chain was sequenced for a study of cytomegalovirus exposure and HLA in healthy donors. PCR was performed using 60 Vbeta and 13 Jbeta primers. The method was immunoSEQ multiplex PCR; TCRdb's version includes in-frame clones alone and lacks a portion of them. Found here are 200,000 to 300,000 clones, 82% of them singletons; the top ten hold over 5%. Germline assignment: CDR1 SGHTA and CDR2 FQGTGA. The CDR3 spans 17 residues. V was pared by 0 bases and J by 5 bases, with 19 bases between. This clone was found once. Sequencing used PBMCs. The chain recombines TRBV7-3 with TRBJ2-5, with D possibly matching TRBD1 (5 bases). The clonotype comes from a woman aged 40 to 49 in good health and CMV-seropositive. The CDR3 nucleotides read TGTGCCAGCAGCTTAACGGCTGGGTCAGGGAAGAAGGAGACCCAGTACTTC. It translates to CASSLTAGSGKKETQYF.